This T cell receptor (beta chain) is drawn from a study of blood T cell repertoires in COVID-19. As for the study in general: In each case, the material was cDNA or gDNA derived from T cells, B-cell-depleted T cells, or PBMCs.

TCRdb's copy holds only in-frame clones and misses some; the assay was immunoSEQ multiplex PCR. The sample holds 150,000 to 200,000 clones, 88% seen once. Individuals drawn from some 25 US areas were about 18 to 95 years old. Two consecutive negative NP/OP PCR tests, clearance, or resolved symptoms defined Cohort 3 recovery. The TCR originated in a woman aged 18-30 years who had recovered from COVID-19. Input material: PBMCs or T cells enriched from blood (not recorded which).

CDR3 nucleotide sequence: TGTGCCATCAGTGAATCGAACAGGCAGCCCCAGCATTTT. Protein product: CAISESNRQPQHF. The chain employs TRBV10-3 and TRBJ1-5; perhaps TRBD1 as D (5 bases). Looked up from germline, CDR1 is ENHRY and CDR2 is SYGVKD. The ends were cut back, 3 bases at V and 7 bases at J, with 10 bases in the middle. The CDR3 is 13 amino acids.